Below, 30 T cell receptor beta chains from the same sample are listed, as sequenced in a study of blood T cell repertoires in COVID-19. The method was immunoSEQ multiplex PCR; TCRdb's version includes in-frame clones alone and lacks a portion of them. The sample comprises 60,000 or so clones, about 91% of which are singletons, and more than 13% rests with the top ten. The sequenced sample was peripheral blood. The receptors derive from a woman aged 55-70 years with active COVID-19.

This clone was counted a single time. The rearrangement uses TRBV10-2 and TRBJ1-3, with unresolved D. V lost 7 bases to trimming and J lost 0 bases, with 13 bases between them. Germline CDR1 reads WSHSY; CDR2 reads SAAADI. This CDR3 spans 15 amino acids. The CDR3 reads CASTEGAFSGNTIYF. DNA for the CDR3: TGCGCCAGCACCGAAGGAGCCTTCTCTGGAAACACCATATATTTT.

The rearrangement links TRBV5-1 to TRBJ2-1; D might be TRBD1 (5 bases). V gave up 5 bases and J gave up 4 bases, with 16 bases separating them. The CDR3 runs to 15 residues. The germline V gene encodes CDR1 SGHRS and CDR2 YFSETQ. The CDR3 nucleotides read TGCGCCAGCAGACCCTGGGGCGTGGGGTACAATGAGCAGTTCTTC. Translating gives CASRPWGVGYNEQFF.

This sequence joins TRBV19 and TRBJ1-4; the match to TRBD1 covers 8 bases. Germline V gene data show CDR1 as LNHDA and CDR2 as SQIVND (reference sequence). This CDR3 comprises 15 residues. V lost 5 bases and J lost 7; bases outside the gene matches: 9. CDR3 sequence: CASSALRTGSEKLFF. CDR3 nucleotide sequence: TGTGCCAGTAGTGCCCTCCGGACAGGGAGTGAAAAACTGTTTTTT.

The CDR3 bases are TGTGCCAGCAGCGTAGCATTAGCGCAGAACAATGAGCAGTTCTTC. It specifies CASSVALAQNNEQFF. The rearrangement links TRBV9 to TRBJ2-1; a possible D gene is TRBD2 (5 bases). Germline V gives CDR1 SGDLS, CDR2 YYNGEE. V was shortened by 0 bases and J by 5 bases, with 12 bases between the two germline ends. This CDR3 is 15 amino acids long. Using reference TRBV9 and TRBJ2-1 for the parts outside the CDR3, the full variable domain is DSGVTQTPKHLITATGQRVTLRCSPRSGDLSVYWYQQSLDQGLQFLIQYYNGEERAKGNILERFSAQQFPDLHSELNLSSLELGDSALYFCASSVALAQNNEQFFGPGTRLTVL.

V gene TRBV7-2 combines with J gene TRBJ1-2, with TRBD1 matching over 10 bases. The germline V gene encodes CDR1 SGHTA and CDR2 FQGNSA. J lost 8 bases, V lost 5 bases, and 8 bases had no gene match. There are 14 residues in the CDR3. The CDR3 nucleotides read TGTGCCAGCAGCCAGGGACAGGGGTTGCGGGGCTACACCTTC. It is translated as CASSQGQGLRGYTF.

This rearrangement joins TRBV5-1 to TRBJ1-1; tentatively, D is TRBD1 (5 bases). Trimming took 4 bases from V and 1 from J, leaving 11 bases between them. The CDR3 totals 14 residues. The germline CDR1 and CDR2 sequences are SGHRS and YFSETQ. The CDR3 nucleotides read TGCGCCAGCAGCCCCGGGGGGGGGAACACTGAAGCTTTCTTT. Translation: CASSPGGGNTEAFF. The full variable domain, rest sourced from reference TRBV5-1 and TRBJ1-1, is KAGVTQTPRYLIKTRGQQVTLSCSPISGHRSVSWYQQTPGQGLQFLFEYFSETQRNKGNFPGRFSGRQFSNSRSEMNVSTLELGDSALYLCASSPGGGNTEAFFGQGTRLTVV.

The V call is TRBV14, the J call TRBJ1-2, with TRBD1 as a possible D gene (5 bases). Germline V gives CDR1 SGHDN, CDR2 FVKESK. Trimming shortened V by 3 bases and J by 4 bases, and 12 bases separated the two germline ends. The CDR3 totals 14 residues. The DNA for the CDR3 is TGTGCCAGCAGCCACTTGAAGGGGCCCTATGGCTACACCTTC. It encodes CASSHLKGPYGYTF.

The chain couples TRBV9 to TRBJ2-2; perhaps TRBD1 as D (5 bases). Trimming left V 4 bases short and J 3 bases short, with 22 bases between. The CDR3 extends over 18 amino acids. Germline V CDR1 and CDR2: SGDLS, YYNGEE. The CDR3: CASSHPGRASSDTGELFF. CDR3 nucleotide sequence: TGTGCCAGCAGCCACCCCGGCAGGGCAAGTTCGGACACCGGGGAGCTGTTTTTT.

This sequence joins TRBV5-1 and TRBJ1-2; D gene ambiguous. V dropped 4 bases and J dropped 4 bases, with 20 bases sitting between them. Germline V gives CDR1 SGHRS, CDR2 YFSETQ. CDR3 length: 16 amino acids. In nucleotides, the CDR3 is TGCGCCAGCAGCCGCCCCGGAGGCTCTCGGGGCTATGGCTACACCTTC. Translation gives CASSRPGGSRGYGYTF.

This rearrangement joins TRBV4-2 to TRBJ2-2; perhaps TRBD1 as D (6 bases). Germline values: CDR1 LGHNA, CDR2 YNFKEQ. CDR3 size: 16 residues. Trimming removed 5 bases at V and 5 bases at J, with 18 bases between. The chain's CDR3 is CASSIQGHLTTGELFF. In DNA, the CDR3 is TGTGCCAGCAGCATCCAGGGGCACCTGACTACCGGGGAGCTGTTTTTT.

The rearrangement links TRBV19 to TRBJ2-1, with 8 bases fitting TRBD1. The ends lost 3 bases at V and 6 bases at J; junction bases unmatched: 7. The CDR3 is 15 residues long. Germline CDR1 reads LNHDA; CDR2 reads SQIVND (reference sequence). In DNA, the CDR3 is TGTGCCAGTAGTATCCTCGGACAGGGAACCAATGAGCAGTTCTTC. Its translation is CASSILGQGTNEQFF.

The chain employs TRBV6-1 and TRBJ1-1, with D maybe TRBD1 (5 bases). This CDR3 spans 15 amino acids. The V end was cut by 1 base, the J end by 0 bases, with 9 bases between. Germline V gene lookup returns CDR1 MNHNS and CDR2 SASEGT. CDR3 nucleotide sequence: TGTGCCAGCAGTGAAGTGGGGGGTATGAACACTGAAGCTTTCTTT. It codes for CASSEVGGMNTEAFF.

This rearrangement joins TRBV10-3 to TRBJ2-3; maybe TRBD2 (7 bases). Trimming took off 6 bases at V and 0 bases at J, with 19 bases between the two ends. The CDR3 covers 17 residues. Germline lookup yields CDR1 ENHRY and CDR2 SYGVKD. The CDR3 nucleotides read TGTGCCATCAGCGGCTCAAGCGGGACAAGTAGCACAGATACGCAGTATTTT. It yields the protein CAISGSSGTSSTDTQYF.

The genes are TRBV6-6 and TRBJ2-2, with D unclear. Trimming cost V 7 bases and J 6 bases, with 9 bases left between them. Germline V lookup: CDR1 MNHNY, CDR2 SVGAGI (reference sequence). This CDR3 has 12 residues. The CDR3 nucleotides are TGTGCCAGCACAGCGTCGGCCGGGGAGCTGTTTTTT. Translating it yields CASTASAGELFF.

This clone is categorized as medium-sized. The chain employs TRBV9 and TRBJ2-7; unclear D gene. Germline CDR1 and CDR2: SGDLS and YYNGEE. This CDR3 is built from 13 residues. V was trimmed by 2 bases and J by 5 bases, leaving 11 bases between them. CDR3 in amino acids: CASSVEGEDEQYF. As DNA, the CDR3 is TGTGCCAGCAGCGTCGAAGGTGAGGACGAGCAGTACTTC.

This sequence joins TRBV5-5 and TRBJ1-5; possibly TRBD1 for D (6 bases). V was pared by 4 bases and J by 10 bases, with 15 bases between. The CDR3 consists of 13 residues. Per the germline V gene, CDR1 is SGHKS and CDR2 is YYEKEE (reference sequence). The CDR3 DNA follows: TGTGCCAGCAGCGAAATTCGGGACACACCCCAGCATTTT. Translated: CASSEIRDTPQHF.

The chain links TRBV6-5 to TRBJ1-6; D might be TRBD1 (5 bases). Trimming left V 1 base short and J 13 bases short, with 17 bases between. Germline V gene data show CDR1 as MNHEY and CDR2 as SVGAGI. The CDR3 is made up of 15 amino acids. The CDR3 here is CASSYWGRDSSPLHF. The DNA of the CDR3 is TGTGCCAGCAGTTACTGGGGCAGGGACTCCTCTCCCCTCCACTTT.

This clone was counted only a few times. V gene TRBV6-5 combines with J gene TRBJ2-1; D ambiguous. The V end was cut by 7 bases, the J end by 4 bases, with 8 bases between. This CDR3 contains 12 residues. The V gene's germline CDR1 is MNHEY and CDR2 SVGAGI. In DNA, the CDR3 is TGTGCCAGCACCCCCTTGTACAATGAGCAGTTCTTC. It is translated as CASTPLYNEQFF.

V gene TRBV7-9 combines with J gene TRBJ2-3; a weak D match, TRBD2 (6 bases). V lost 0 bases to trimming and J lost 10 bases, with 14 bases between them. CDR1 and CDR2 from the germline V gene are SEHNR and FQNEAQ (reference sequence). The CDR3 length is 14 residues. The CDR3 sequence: CASSLAGGTQAQYF. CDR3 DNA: TGTGCCAGCAGCTTAGCGGGGGGAACTCAGGCGCAGTATTTT.

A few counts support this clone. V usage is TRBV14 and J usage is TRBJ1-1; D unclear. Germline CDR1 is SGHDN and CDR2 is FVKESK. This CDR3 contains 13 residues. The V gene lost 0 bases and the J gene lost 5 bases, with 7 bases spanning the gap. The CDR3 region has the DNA TGTGCCAGCAGCCAAGATTTAGTGACTGAAGCTTTCTTT. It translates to CASSQDLVTEAFF.

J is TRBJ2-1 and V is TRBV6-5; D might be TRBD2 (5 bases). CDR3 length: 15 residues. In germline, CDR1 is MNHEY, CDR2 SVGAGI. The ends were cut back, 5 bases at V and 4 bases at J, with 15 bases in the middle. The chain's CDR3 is CASSREGGAYNEQFF. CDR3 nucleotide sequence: TGTGCCAGCAGTCGAGAAGGAGGCGCTTACAATGAGCAGTTCTTC.

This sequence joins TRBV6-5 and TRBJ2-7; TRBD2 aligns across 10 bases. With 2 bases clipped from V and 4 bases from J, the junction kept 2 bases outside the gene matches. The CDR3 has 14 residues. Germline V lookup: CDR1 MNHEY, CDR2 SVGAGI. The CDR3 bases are TGTGCCAGCAGTTACGAGCGGGGGGGATACGAGCAGTACTTC. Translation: CASSYERGGYEQYF.

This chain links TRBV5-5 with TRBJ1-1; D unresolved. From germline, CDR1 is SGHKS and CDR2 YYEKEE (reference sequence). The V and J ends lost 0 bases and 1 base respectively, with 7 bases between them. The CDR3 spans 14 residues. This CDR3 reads CASSLAARNTEAFF. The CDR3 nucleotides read TGTGCCAGCAGCTTGGCCGCCAGGAACACTGAAGCTTTCTTT.

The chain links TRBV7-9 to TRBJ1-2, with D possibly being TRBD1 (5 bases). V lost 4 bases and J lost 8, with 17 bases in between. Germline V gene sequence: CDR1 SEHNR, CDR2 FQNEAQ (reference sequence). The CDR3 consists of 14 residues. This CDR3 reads CASSSQGFRAGYTF. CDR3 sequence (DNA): TGTGCCAGCAGCTCTCAGGGTTTCAGGGCGGGCTACACCTTC.

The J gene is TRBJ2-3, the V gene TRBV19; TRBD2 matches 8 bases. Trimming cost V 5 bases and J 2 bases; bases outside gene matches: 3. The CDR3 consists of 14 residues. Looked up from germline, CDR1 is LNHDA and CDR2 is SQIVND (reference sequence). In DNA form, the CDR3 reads TGTGCCAGTAGTTTCGGGGGGGACACAGATACGCAGTATTTT. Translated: CASSFGGDTDTQYF.

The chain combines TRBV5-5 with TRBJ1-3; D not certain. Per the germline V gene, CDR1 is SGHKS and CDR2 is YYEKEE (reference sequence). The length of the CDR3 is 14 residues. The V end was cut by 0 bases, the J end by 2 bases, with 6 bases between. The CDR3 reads CASSLEFAGNTIYF. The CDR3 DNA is TGTGCCAGCAGCTTGGAATTCGCTGGAAACACCATATATTTT.

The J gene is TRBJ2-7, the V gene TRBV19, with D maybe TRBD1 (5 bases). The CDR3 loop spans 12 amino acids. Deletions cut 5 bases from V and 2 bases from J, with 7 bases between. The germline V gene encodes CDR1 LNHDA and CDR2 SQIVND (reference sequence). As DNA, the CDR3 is TGTGCCAGTAGTCAAGGGGCCTACGAGCAGTACTTC. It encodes CASSQGAYEQYF. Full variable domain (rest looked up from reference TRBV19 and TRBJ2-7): DGGITQSPKYLFRKEGQNVTLSCEQNLNHDAMYWYRQDPGQGLRLIYYSQIVNDFQKGDIAEGYSVSREKKESFPLTVTSAQKNPTAFYLCASSQGAYEQYFGPGTRLTVT.

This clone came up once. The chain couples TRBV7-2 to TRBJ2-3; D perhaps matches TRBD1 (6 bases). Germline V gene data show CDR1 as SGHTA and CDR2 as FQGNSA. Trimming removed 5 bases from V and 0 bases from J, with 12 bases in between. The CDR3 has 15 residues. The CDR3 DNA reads TGTGCCAGCAGCCTAATGGGGACAAGCACAGATACGCAGTATTTT. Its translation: CASSLMGTSTDTQYF.

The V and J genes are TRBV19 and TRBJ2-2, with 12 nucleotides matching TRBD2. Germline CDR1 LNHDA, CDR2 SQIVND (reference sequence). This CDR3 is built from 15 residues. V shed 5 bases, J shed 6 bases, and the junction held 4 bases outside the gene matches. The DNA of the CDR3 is TGTGCCAGTAGTCCTAGCGGGGGGGGCCCCGGGGAGCTGTTTTTT. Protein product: CASSPSGGGPGELFF.

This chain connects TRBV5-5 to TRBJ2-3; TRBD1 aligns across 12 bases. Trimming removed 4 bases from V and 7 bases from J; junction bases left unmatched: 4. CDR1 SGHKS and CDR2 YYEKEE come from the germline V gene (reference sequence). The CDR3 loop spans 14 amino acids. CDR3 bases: TGTGCCAGCAGCCCGGGACAGGGGGCGAATACGCAGTATTTT. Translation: CASSPGQGANTQYF.